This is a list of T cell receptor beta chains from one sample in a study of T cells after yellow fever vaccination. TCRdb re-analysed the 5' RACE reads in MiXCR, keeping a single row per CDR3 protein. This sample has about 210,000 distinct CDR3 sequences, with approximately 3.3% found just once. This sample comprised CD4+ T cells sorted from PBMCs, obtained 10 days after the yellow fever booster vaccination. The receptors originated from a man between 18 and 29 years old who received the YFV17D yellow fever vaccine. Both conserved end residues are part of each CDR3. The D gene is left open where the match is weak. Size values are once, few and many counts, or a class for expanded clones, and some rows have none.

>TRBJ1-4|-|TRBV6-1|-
CASSESQGNEKLFF
TGTGCCAGCAGTGAAAGTCAGGGTAATGAAAAACTGTTTTTT
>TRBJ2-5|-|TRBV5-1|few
CASSLRGALAQETQYF
TGCGCCAGCAGCTTGCGGGGGGCTCTGGCCCAAGAGACCCAGTACTTC
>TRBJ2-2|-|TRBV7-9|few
CASSETRRTGELFF
TGTGCCAGCAGCGAGACACGAAGGACCGGGGAGCTGTTTTTT
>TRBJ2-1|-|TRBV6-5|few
CASSYSHQFGNEQFF
TGTGCCAGCAGTTACTCGCACCAGTTTGGCAATGAGCAGTTCTTC
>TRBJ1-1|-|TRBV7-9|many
CASSPPAQGNTEAFF
TGTGCCAGCAGCCCACCTGCTCAGGGGAACACTGAAGCTTTCTTT
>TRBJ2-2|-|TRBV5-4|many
CASSLGSAGELFF
TGTGCCAGCAGCTTGGGTAGTGCCGGGGAGCTGTTTTTT
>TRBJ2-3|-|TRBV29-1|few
CSVERPDSTDTQYF
TGCAGCGTTGAAAGGCCTGACAGCACAGATACGCAGTATTTT
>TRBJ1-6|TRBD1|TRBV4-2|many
CASSQDTRTGDSPLHF
TGTGCCAGCAGCCAAGATACCCGGACAGGGGATTCACCCCTCCACTTT
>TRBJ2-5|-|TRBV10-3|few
CASGLIQETQYF
TGTGCCTCAGGACTCATCCAAGAGACCCAGTACTTC
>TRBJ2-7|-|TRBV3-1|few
CASSPRRYCRAYEQYF
TGTGCCAGCAGCCCACGTCGTTACTGTCGTGCCTACGAGCAGTACTTC
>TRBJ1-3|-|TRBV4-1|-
CASSQDWGSGNTIYF
TGCGCCAGCAGCCAAGATTGGGGCTCTGGAAACACCATATATTTT